Listed here is a single T cell receptor (beta chain). What it binds is not known. This entry comes from a study of a mutant IDH1 vaccine in newly diagnosed glioma. Study-level background: Patients previously underwent radiotherapy, temozolomide, or both, and most underwent both.

Sequenced by immunoSEQ multiplex PCR; TCRdb stores in-frame clones only, minus some. The data contain about 100,000 clones, about 82% of them seen just once; the ten biggest clones take up around 7.5%. Study-wide points: Pseudoprogression seemingly bore no relation to changes in top peripheral T cell clonotypes. Vaccine-induced responses were seen in 93.3% of patients, spanning several MHC alleles.

As for time point: baseline, week 1 (first vaccination visit). Treatment: pre-vaccination baseline after standard-of-care therapy. Each tumor in the donors was a new WHO grade 3 or 4 astrocytoma, IDH1-mutant and ATRX-lost. The CDR3 spans 15 residues. V lost 4 bases to trimming and J lost 2 bases; unmatched junction nucleotides: 5. Germline V lookup: CDR1 SGHRS, CDR2 YFSETQ. The sequence derives from a middle-aged man with glioma. The sample was PBMCs, taken from a glioma patient treated with radiotherapy, temozolomide or both. The genes are TRBV5-1 and TRBJ2-1; 8 nucleotides agree with TRBD1. The CDR3 spells CASSPGQGPYNEQFF. CDR3 coding DNA: TGCGCCAGCAGCCCCGGACAGGGCCCCTACAATGAGCAGTTCTTC.